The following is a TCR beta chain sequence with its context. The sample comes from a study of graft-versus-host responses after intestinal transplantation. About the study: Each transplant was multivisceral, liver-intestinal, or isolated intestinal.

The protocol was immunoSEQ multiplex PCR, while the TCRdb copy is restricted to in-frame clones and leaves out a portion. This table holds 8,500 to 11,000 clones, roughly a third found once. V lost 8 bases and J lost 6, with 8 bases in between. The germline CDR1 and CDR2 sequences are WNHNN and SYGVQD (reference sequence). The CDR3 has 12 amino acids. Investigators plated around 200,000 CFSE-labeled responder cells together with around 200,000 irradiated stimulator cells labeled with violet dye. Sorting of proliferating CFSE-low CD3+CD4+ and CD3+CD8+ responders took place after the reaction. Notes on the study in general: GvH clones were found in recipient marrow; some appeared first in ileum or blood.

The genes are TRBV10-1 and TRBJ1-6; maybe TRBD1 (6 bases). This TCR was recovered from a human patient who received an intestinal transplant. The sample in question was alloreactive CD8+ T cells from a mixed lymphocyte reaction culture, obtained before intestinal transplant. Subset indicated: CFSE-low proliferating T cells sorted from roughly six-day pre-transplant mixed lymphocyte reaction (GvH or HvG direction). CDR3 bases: TGCGCCAGCCCCAGGGGTAATTCACCCCTCCACTTT. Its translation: CASPRGNSPLHF.